The 23 T cell receptor beta chains in this list originate from one sample, sequenced in a study of OX40 agonist ivuxolimab in advanced cancers. Library construction relied on the immunoSEQ multiplex PCR assay. Imported from immuneACCESS, the table was reduced by TCRdb to in-frame sequences with V and J called. These copies leave out some clones; in studies compared against another copy, an unresolved V gene accounts for under half, and the cause of the remainder is not known. The sample table records roughly 59,000 clones; 84% of these occur just once. Approximately 2% of the sample is taken by the ten largest. Source: CD4+ or CD8+ T cells sorted from blood, taken in a trial of the OX40 agonist ivuxolimab. These receptors originate from an adult with an advanced solid tumor such as melanoma, head and neck, liver or kidney cancer.

This chain uses TRBV5-5 with TRBJ2-5; the D is unclear. The DNA end lines up better with TRBJ2-7; the J call may be wrong. Germline values: CDR1 SGHKS, CDR2 YYEKEE (reference sequence). The CDR3 has 14 residues. DNA of the CDR3: TGTGCCAGCAGCGATTGGACGGCGCTTTACGAGCAGTACTTC. This codes for CASSDWTALYEQYF.

Concerning this clone: Other nucleotide sequences in the sample specify the same CDR3. J is TRBJ1-2 and V is TRBV6-1; D gene uncertain. Germline loops: CDR1 MNHNS, CDR2 SASEGT. CDR3 size: 15 residues. The V gene lost 3 bases and the J gene lost 4 bases, with 15 bases spanning the gap. In DNA, the CDR3 is TGTGCCAGCAGTGAGGGCATAGGCGGAGGCTATGGCTACACCTTC. Its translation: CASSEGIGGGYGYTF.

The gene calls are TRBV7-2 and TRBJ2-2; 7 bases fit TRBD2. The ends lost 3 bases at V and 2 bases at J; junction bases unmatched: 3. Looked up from germline, CDR1 is SGHTA and CDR2 is FQGNSA. The CDR3 has 15 residues. The CDR3 DNA reads TGTGCCAGCAGCTTCGCGGGGGTTAACACCGGGGAGCTGTTTTTT. Amino acids: CASSFAGVNTGELFF.

In DNA, the CDR3 is TGTGCCGGGTCGGCGGACACAGGGTCTCTCCAGCCCCAGCATTTT. Translating it yields CAGSADTGSLQPQHF. The chain has TRBV28 and TRBJ1-5, with D possibly being TRBD1 (6 bases). The CDR3 is made up of 15 amino acids. Trimming cost V 11 bases and J 7 bases, with 24 bases left between them. Germline lookup yields CDR1 MDHEN and CDR2 SYDVKM.

This chain connects TRBV7-2 to TRBJ2-2; D gene unclear. The CDR3 has 13 amino acids. The germline V gene has CDR1 SGHTA and CDR2 FQGNSA. V lost 3 bases, J lost 6 bases, and 8 bases lay in between. The CDR3 region has the DNA TGTGCCAGCAGCTTCCCGCAGTCCGGGGAGCTGTTTTTT. Translated, it gives CASSFPQSGELFF. Based on the CDR3 plus reference TRBV7-2 and TRBJ2-2, the full variable domain is GAGVSQSPSNKVTEKGKDVELRCDPISGHTALYWYRQSLGQGLEFLIYFQGNSAPDKSGLPSDRFSAERTGGSVSTLTIQRTQQEDSAVYLCASSFPQSGELFFGEGSRLTVL.

This chain joins TRBV5-1 and TRBJ2-5, with D tentatively TRBD2 (6 bases). The DNA end is a closer match to TRBJ2-7, so the J assignment may be wrong. Germline loops: CDR1 SGHRS, CDR2 YFSETQ. CDR3 length: 15 amino acids. The CDR3 DNA follows: TGCGCCAGCAGCTTGAGGTCTCAGGGCGGGGACGAGCAGTACTTC. It translates to CASSLRSQGGDEQYF.

This chain links TRBV5-1 with TRBJ1-6, with D unresolved. With 1 base removed from V and 8 bases from J, the gap between germline ends came to 13 bases. The germline CDR1 and CDR2 sequences are SGHRS and YFSETQ. CDR3 size: 15 residues. DNA for the CDR3: TGCGCCAGCAGCTTGCGCAGCGGTTCGGATTCACCCCTCCACTTT. Amino acids: CASSLRSGSDSPLHF.

The chain has TRBV4-3 and TRBJ2-3, with D possibly being TRBD2 (6 bases). The CDR3 runs 16 residues. The germline V and J ends were trimmed by 4 bases and 4 bases, with 18 bases remaining between them. CDR1 and CDR2 (germline): LGHNA, YSLEER. The CDR3 region is CASSPRGGDFADTQYF. The CDR3 nucleotides are TGCGCCAGCAGCCCCCGCGGAGGGGATTTTGCAGATACGCAGTATTTT.

The chain recombines TRBV6-6 with TRBJ2-3; D not certain. The length of the CDR3 is 14 residues. Germline V gene sequence: CDR1 MNHNY, CDR2 SVGAGI (reference sequence). V was shortened by 4 bases and J by 0 bases, with 8 bases between the two germline ends. The CDR3 loop reads CASSSPGSTDTQYF. DNA of the CDR3: TGTGCCAGCAGTTCCCCCGGTAGCACAGATACGCAGTATTTT.

This rearrangement joins TRBV9 to TRBJ2-5, with 8 bases fitting TRBD1. The CDR3 covers 16 residues. CDR1 and CDR2 from the germline V gene are SGDLS and YYNGEE. The trim removed 0 bases at V and 5 bases at J, leaving 9 bases unmatched. CDR3 protein: CASSVGPGQGLETQYF. The CDR3 region has the DNA TGTGCCAGCAGCGTAGGCCCCGGACAGGGATTGGAGACCCAGTACTTC. Variable domain in full (rest from reference TRBV9 and TRBJ2-5): DSGVTQTPKHLITATGQRVTLRCSPRSGDLSVYWYQQSLDQGLQFLIQYYNGEERAKGNILERFSAQQFPDLHSELNLSSLELGDSALYFCASSVGPGQGLETQYFGPGTRLLVL.

The CDR3 DNA reads TGTGCCAGCAGCTTAGAGGTAGGGACTAGCGTCTACAATGAGCAGTTCTTC. Amino acid sequence: CASSLEVGTSVYNEQFF. The chain has TRBV7-2 and TRBJ2-1; 10 nucleotides line up with TRBD2. The V and J ends lost 1 base and 3 bases, in that order; junction bases with no gene match: 6. In germline, CDR1 is SGHTA, CDR2 FQGNSA. The CDR3 runs to 17 residues.

The chain has TRBV5-1 and TRBJ2-5; 7 bases line up with TRBD2. The germline gives CDR1 SGHRS, CDR2 YFSETQ. The ends lost 1 base at V and 3 bases at J; junction bases unmatched: 6. The CDR3 covers 15 residues. CDR3 sequence reads: CASSLQGRAEETQYF. The CDR3 DNA follows: TGCGCCAGCAGCTTGCAAGGGAGGGCCGAAGAGACCCAGTACTTC.

The chain joins TRBV5-1 to TRBJ1-5; no clear D. Germline V lookup: CDR1 SGHRS, CDR2 YFSETQ. The CDR3 extends over 15 amino acids. Trimming removed 0 bases at V and 5 bases at J, with 12 bases between. The CDR3 DNA reads TGCGCCAGCAGCTTGGAGGGCCGCGGGGATCAGCCCCAGCATTTT. Protein sequence: CASSLEGRGDQPQHF. Drawing the rest from reference TRBV5-1 and TRBJ1-5, the complete variable domain is KAGVTQTPRYLIKTRGQQVTLSCSPISGHRSVSWYQQTPGQGLQFLFEYFSETQRNKGNFPGRFSGRQFSNSRSEMNVSTLELGDSALYLCASSLEGRGDQPQHFGDGTRLSIL.

The chain employs TRBV7-9 and TRBJ1-1; no definite D call. Trimming took 5 bases from V and 1 from J, leaving 8 bases between them. Germline CDR1 and CDR2: SEHNR and FQNEAQ (reference sequence). There are 13 residues in the CDR3. As DNA, the CDR3 is TGTGCCAGCAGCCCTTCAGGGAACACTGAAGCTTTCTTT. This codes for CASSPSGNTEAFF.

This clone was recorded only once. The chain links TRBV30 to TRBJ2-2; D unclear. CDR3 length: 13 amino acids. V shed 4 bases and J shed 1 base, with 7 bases lying between them. Per the germline V gene, CDR1 is GTSNPN and CDR2 is SVGIG (reference sequence). The CDR3 spells CAWMWLNTGELFF. CDR3 in DNA: TGTGCCTGGATGTGGCTGAACACCGGGGAGCTGTTTTTT.

V and J are TRBV5-1 and TRBJ2-1; D is uncertain. The germline V and J ends were trimmed by 1 base and 5 bases, with 13 bases remaining between them. The germline CDR1 and CDR2 sequences are SGHRS and YFSETQ. The CDR3 totals 15 residues. DNA for the CDR3: TGCGCCAGCAGCTTGAGTTCCAGGTACAACAATGAGCAGTTCTTC. Its translation: CASSLSSRYNNEQFF.

The chain has TRBV7-8 and TRBJ1-3; D gene ambiguous. CDR1 and CDR2 from the germline V gene are SGHVS and FQNEAQ. V shed 5 bases and J shed 0 bases, with 8 bases lying between them. CDR3 length: 14 amino acids. The CDR3 sequence is CASSPRHSGNTIYF. The CDR3 DNA reads as TGTGCCAGCAGCCCCCGACACTCTGGAAACACCATATATTTT.

The chain is built from TRBV7-2 and TRBJ2-2, with D uncertain. The CDR3 runs to 12 residues. CDR1 and CDR2 (germline): SGHTA, FQGNSA. V was clipped by 3 bases and J by 2 bases, with 1 base between them. The CDR3 coding sequence is TGTGCCAGCAGCTTTAACACCGGGGAGCTGTTTTTT. As protein: CASSFNTGELFF. The full variable domain, with the rest looked up from reference TRBV7-2 and TRBJ2-2, is GAGVSQSPSNKVTEKGKDVELRCDPISGHTALYWYRQSLGQGLEFLIYFQGNSAPDKSGLPSDRFSAERTGGSVSTLTIQRTQQEDSAVYLCASSFNTGELFFGEGSRLTVL.

This chain joins TRBV7-9 and TRBJ1-1; no firm D call. The CDR3 length is 14 residues. Germline-derived CDR1 and CDR2 are SEHNR and FQNEAQ (reference sequence). Between the trimmed V and J ends, which lost 5 bases and 3 bases, there was a span of 13 bases. CDR3 in DNA: TGTGCCAGCAGCCTATCGGGTCTGGACACTGAAGCTTTCTTT. Protein: CASSLSGLDTEAFF. Supplemented by reference TRBV7-9 and TRBJ1-1, the full variable domain reads DTGVSQNPRHKITKRGQNVTFRCDPISEHNRLYWYRQTLGQGPEFLTYFQNEAQLEKSRLLSDRFSAERPKGSFSTLEIQRTEQGDSAMYLCASSLSGLDTEAFFGQGTRLTVV.

This clone was seen a handful of times. The chain joins TRBV25-1 to TRBJ1-1; D remains ambiguous. With 7 bases removed from V and 1 base from J, the gap between germline ends came to 4 bases. CDR1 MGHDK and CDR2 SYGVNS come from the germline V gene. The CDR3 covers 11 residues. CDR3 loop: CASIRNTEAFF. DNA of the CDR3: TGTGCCAGCATACGGAACACTGAAGCTTTCTTT.

V is TRBV19 and J is TRBJ2-2, with 7 positions matching TRBD2. The CDR3 length is 14 residues. Germline CDR1 reads LNHDA; CDR2 reads SQIVND (reference sequence). The J segment lost 6 bases and the V segment lost 1 base, leaving 2 bases of the junction unmatched. The CDR3 region is CASSIASGAGELFF. The DNA of the CDR3 is TGTGCCAGTAGTATAGCTAGCGGCGCCGGGGAGCTGTTTTTT.

V usage is TRBV19 and J usage is TRBJ2-2, with 8 bases that match TRBD1. V was clipped by 9 bases and J by 3 bases; unmatched bases: 3. Looked up from germline, CDR1 is LNHDA and CDR2 is SQIVND (reference sequence). The CDR3 totals 13 residues. The CDR3 DNA is TGTGCCAGCACGGACAGGGACACCGGGGAGCTGTTTTTT. Amino acid sequence: CASTDRDTGELFF.

The sample holds a few counts of this clone. The V call is TRBV30, the J call TRBJ2-1; TRBD2 agrees at 13 bases. The V gene end was trimmed by 2 bases and the J gene end by 0 bases; junction bases not matched to a gene: 13. CDR3 length: 20 residues. Per the germline V gene, CDR1 is GTSNPN and CDR2 is SVGIG (reference sequence). CDR3 in DNA: TGTGCCTGGAGTACGAGGACTAGCGGGAGTTTCGGGCGCTCCTACAATGAGCAGTTCTTC. Amino acid sequence: CAWSTRTSGSFGRSYNEQFF.